These 28 T cell receptor beta chains were all obtained from the same sample, sequenced in a study of cytomegalovirus exposure and HLA in healthy donors. PCR amplification relied on 60 Vbeta primers (plus 13 Jbeta primers). The table came from immunoSEQ multiplex PCR; TCRdb's copy has only in-frame clones and leaves some out. The sample carries some 190,000 clones, approximately 80% recorded once. Sequenced input: PBMCs. The receptors here all came from a man aged 40-50 years in good health and CMV-seropositive.

The chain has TRBV7-9 and TRBJ2-1; D unresolved. The germline V gene has CDR1 SEHNR and CDR2 FQNEAQ (reference sequence). This CDR3 contains 15 residues. V gave up 5 bases and J gave up 0 bases, with 11 bases separating them. In DNA, the CDR3 is TGTGCCAGCAGCCCGCCAGGAACCTCCTACAATGAGCAGTTCTTC. This gives the protein CASSPPGTSYNEQFF.

This clone was picked up a small number of times. The chain uses TRBV7-9 and TRBJ2-5; possible D gene TRBD1, 5 bases. Per the germline V gene, CDR1 is SEHNR and CDR2 is FQNEAQ (reference sequence). Trimming pared 2 bases from V and 9 bases from J, leaving 7 bases between. The CDR3 has 11 amino acids. The CDR3 protein is CASSLRQSQYF. For the CDR3, the DNA is TGTGCCAGCAGCTTAAGACAGTCCCAGTACTTC.

V gene TRBV28 combines with J gene TRBJ2-7, with 8 bases lining up with TRBD1. J was trimmed by 6 bases and V by 6 bases; bases with no gene match: 10. The CDR3 extends over 14 amino acids. Germline CDR1 reads MDHEN; CDR2 reads SYDVKM. CDR3 protein: CASSLTGAPSEQYF. In nucleotides, the CDR3 is TGTGCCAGCAGCCTGACAGGGGCCCCCTCCGAGCAGTACTTC.

The chain links TRBV6-5 to TRBJ1-1; TRBD1 might be the D (6 bases). The CDR3 consists of 13 residues. Germline V lookup: CDR1 MNHEY, CDR2 SVGAGI. V shed 6 bases and J shed 4 bases, with 12 bases lying between them. CDR3 bases: TGTGCCAGCAGCACAGGGTTTAGCACTGAAGCTTTCTTT. Amino acid sequence: CASSTGFSTEAFF.

The chain couples TRBV25-1 to TRBJ2-2, with 9 bases matching TRBD1. The CDR3 extends over 15 amino acids. Germline CDR1 reads MGHDK; CDR2 reads SYGVNS. V was pared by 6 bases and J by 5 bases, with 7 bases of the junction left unmatched. The CDR3 is CASRRGTGLTGELFF. CDR3 sequence (DNA): TGTGCCAGCAGAAGGGGGACAGGGCTGACCGGGGAGCTGTTTTTT. The full variable domain, in which reference TRBV25-1 and TRBJ2-2 provide the parts outside the CDR3, is EADIYQTPRYLVIGTGKKITLECSQTMGHDKMYWYQQDPGMELHLIHYSYGVNSTEKGDLSSESTVSRIRTEHFPLTLESARPSHTSQYLCASRRGTGLTGELFFGEGSRLTVL.

V and J are TRBV11-2 and TRBJ2-6, with TRBD1 matching over 7 bases. Germline lookup yields CDR1 SGHAT and CDR2 FQNNGV. V was pared by 5 bases and J by 0 bases, with 13 bases of the junction left unmatched. CDR3 size: 19 residues. CDR3 sequence: CASSIPRQGSPSGANVLTF. DNA for the CDR3: TGTGCCAGCAGCATTCCTCGACAGGGATCCCCCTCTGGGGCCAACGTCCTGACTTTC. The variable domain in full, completed from reference TRBV11-2 and TRBJ2-6, reads EAGVAQSPRYKIIEKRQSVAFWCNPISGHATLYWYQQILGQGPKLLIQFQNNGVVDDSQLPKDRFSAERLKGVDSTLKIQPAKLEDSAVYLCASSIPRQGSPSGANVLTFGAGSRLTVL.

The chain joins TRBV27 to TRBJ1-2; 11 nucleotides align to TRBD1. The CDR3 extends over 13 amino acids. V lost 6 bases, J lost 6 bases, and 3 bases stayed unmatched. Germline assignment: CDR1 MNHEY and CDR2 SMNVEV (reference sequence). This CDR3 is CASSWGQGDGYTF. CDR3 sequence (DNA): TGTGCCAGCAGCTGGGGACAGGGGGATGGCTACACCTTC.

The chain carries TRBV7-3 and TRBJ2-3, with D maybe TRBD2 (5 bases). This CDR3 comprises 12 residues. Germline assignment: CDR1 SGHTA and CDR2 FQGTGA. Trimming cost V 5 bases and J 5 bases, with 8 bases left between them. This CDR3 reads CASSPEGDTQYF. Here the CDR3 DNA reads TGTGCCAGCAGCCCTGAGGGAGATACGCAGTATTTT.

The V call is TRBV7-8, the J call TRBJ2-5; D is perhaps TRBD2 (7 bases). V was shortened by 1 base and J by 3 bases, with 15 bases between the two germline ends. This CDR3 comprises 16 residues. CDR1 and CDR2 (germline): SGHVS, FQNEAQ. The CDR3 reads CASSLGLGGGEETQYF. The CDR3 DNA follows: TGTGCCAGCAGCTTAGGGTTGGGAGGGGGAGAAGAGACCCAGTACTTC.

V is TRBV2 and J is TRBJ2-1; TRBD1 might be the D (5 bases). CDR1 is SNHLY and CDR2 is FYNNEI in the germline V gene. This CDR3 spans 15 amino acids. The ends were cut back, 7 bases at V and 0 bases at J, with 13 bases in the middle. CDR3 residues: CASTIQGSSYNEQFF. The CDR3 region has the DNA TGTGCCAGCACAATTCAGGGTAGCTCCTACAATGAGCAGTTCTTC. The full variable domain, completed using reference TRBV2 and TRBJ2-1, is EPEVTQTPSHQVTQMGQEVILRCVPISNHLYFYWYRQILGQKVEFLVSFYNNEISEKSEIFDDQFSVERPDGSNFTLKIRSTKLEDSAMYFCASTIQGSSYNEQFFGPGTRLTVL.

The sample holds one count of this clone. This sequence joins TRBV5-1 and TRBJ2-3; 8 bases line up with TRBD2. The CDR3 has 16 amino acids. Germline assignment: CDR1 SGHRS and CDR2 YFSETQ. The V and J ends lost 0 bases and 0 bases, in that order; junction bases with no gene match: 3. DNA for the CDR3: TGCGCCAGCAGCTTGGGGACTAGCACAAGCACAGATACGCAGTATTTT. Its translation: CASSLGTSTSTDTQYF.

V and J are TRBV5-5 and TRBJ1-6, with 9 bases aligning to TRBD1. The CDR3 is 15 residues long. Unmatched junction bases numbered 8, after V lost 3 bases and J lost 10 bases. CDR1 SGHKS and CDR2 YYEKEE come from the germline V gene (reference sequence). CDR3 DNA: TGTGCCAGCAGCTCGGGGACAGGGTTTGCGTCACCCCTCCACTTT. Translating gives CASSSGTGFASPLHF.

The V gene is TRBV28, the J gene TRBJ2-7; 7 bases line up with TRBD2. The CDR3 has 13 amino acids. Germline loops: CDR1 MDHEN, CDR2 SYDVKM. Trimming cost V 3 bases and J 4 bases; bases outside gene matches: 3. The CDR3 region is CASSLGGEYEQYF. CDR3 coding DNA: TGTGCCAGCAGTTTGGGAGGGGAATACGAGCAGTACTTC.

The chain combines TRBV11-2 with TRBJ2-5; 10 bases fit TRBD2. The germline V gene encodes CDR1 SGHAT and CDR2 FQNNGV. CDR3 length: 16 amino acids. Trimming at V came to 1 base and at J to 4 bases, leaving 6 bases not matched to a gene. The CDR3 region is CASSLGSSGGVETQYF. DNA for the CDR3: TGTGCCAGCAGCTTAGGGTCTAGCGGGGGTGTAGAGACCCAGTACTTC.

The CDR3 DNA reads TGTGCCAGCAGTAACAGGGGATCCGAGCAGTACTTC. Amino acid sequence: CASSNRGSEQYF. The chain recombines TRBV6-1 with TRBJ2-7; 7 bases are shared with TRBD1. CDR1 is MNHNS, CDR2 SASEGT, per germline. This CDR3 has 12 residues. V was clipped by 5 bases and J by 6 bases; unmatched bases: 4.

This clone is a singleton in its sample. The gene calls are TRBV29-1 and TRBJ2-1, with a possible D match to TRBD2 (5 bases). The CDR3 spans 11 residues. Germline CDR1 SQVTM, CDR2 ANQGSEA. The ends were cut back, 6 bases at V and 6 bases at J, with 9 bases in the middle. The CDR3 region is CSVGEGNEQFF. CDR3 DNA sequence: TGCAGCGTCGGAGAGGGCAATGAGCAGTTCTTC.

The genes are TRBV25-1 and TRBJ1-1; 8 bases are shared with TRBD1. With 3 bases clipped from V and 5 bases from J, the junction kept 5 bases outside the gene matches. Germline V gene data show CDR1 as MGHDK and CDR2 as SYGVNS. The CDR3 extends over 14 amino acids. CDR3 nucleotide sequence: TGTGCCAGCAGTGAGTACAGGGGGATTACTGAAGCTTTCTTT. Translating gives CASSEYRGITEAFF. The full variable domain, completed using reference TRBV25-1 and TRBJ1-1, is EADIYQTPRYLVIGTGKKITLECSQTMGHDKMYWYQQDPGMELHLIHYSYGVNSTEKGDLSSESTVSRIRTEHFPLTLESARPSHTSQYLCASSEYRGITEAFFGQGTRLTVV.

The CDR3 is CASSIGQEEYNEQFF. CDR3 nucleotides: TGTGCCAGCAGCATCGGACAGGAGGAGTACAATGAGCAGTTCTTC. The rearrangement joins TRBV5-4 to TRBJ2-1; 7 nucleotides agree with TRBD1. The V gene's germline CDR1 is SGHNT and CDR2 YYREEE (reference sequence). J gave up 4 bases and V 4 bases, and 8 bases lay outside the gene matches. CDR3 length equals 15 residues.

The gene calls are TRBV2 and TRBJ1-6; D perhaps matches TRBD1 (6 bases). This CDR3 contains 17 residues. CDR1 and CDR2 from the germline V gene are SNHLY and FYNNEI. V lost 5 bases, J lost 6 bases, and 20 bases lay in between. In nucleotides, the CDR3 is TGTGCCAGCAGTAGATCTCGTCGCGACAGGACTAATTCACCCCTCCACTTT. Translated, it gives CASSRSRRDRTNSPLHF. The full variable domain, with the rest looked up from reference TRBV2 and TRBJ1-6, is EPEVTQTPSHQVTQMGQEVILRCVPISNHLYFYWYRQILGQKVEFLVSFYNNEISEKSEIFDDQFSVERPDGSNFTLKIRSTKLEDSAMYFCASSRSRRDRTNSPLHFGNGTRLTVT.

The chain recombines TRBV15 with TRBJ2-2; TRBD1 is a possible D gene (6 bases). Trimming removed 1 base at V and 7 bases at J, with 16 bases between. CDR3 length equals 16 residues. Germline lookup yields CDR1 LNHNV and CDR2 YYDKDF (reference sequence). The CDR3 protein is CATSRGGQGSHGELFF. DNA for the CDR3: TGTGCCACCAGCAGAGGGGGCCAGGGGTCACACGGGGAGCTGTTTTTT. The full variable domain, rest sourced from reference TRBV15 and TRBJ2-2, is DAMVIQNPRYQVTQFGKPVTLSCSQTLNHNVMYWYQQKSSQAPKLLFHYYDKDFNNEADTPDNFQSRRPNTSFCFLDIRSPGLGDTAMYLCATSRGGQGSHGELFFGEGSRLTVL.

In its sample, this clone was seen a few times. The chain is built from TRBV15 and TRBJ2-7; D is perhaps TRBD2 (6 bases). Germline CDR1 is LNHNV and CDR2 is YYDKDF (reference sequence). Trimming stripped 6 bases from V and 2 bases from J, with 11 bases between. The CDR3 is 13 residues long. CDR3 residues: CATSRDLAYEQYF. CDR3 coding DNA: TGTGCCACCAGTAGGGACTTGGCCTACGAGCAGTACTTC.

The rearrangement uses TRBV2 and TRBJ2-2; D is unresolved. This CDR3 spans 12 amino acids. The V and J ends lost 6 bases and 7 bases respectively, with 9 bases between them. Germline V CDR1 and CDR2: SNHLY, FYNNEI. The CDR3 nucleotides read TGTGCCAGCAGCCGGGTGATCGGGGAGCTGTTTTTT. Encoded protein: CASSRVIGELFF.

V is TRBV19 and J is TRBJ2-1; TRBD2 matches at 8 bases. In germline, CDR1 is LNHDA, CDR2 SQIVND (reference sequence). V shed 0 bases, J shed 3 bases, and the junction held 4 bases outside the gene matches. This CDR3 region has 16 residues. The CDR3 nucleotides read TGTGCCAGTAGTATAGATCGGGGACTAGGCTACAATGAGCAGTTCTTC. This encodes CASSIDRGLGYNEQFF. Full variable domain (rest looked up from reference TRBV19 and TRBJ2-1): DGGITQSPKYLFRKEGQNVTLSCEQNLNHDAMYWYRQDPGQGLRLIYYSQIVNDFQKGDIAEGYSVSREKKESFPLTVTSAQKNPTAFYLCASSIDRGLGYNEQFFGPGTRLTVL.

A few counts support this clone. The V and J genes are TRBV7-2 and TRBJ1-1, with TRBD1 matching 7 bases. The germline V gene encodes CDR1 SGHTA and CDR2 FQGNSA. The CDR3 extends over 15 amino acids. V shed 5 bases, J shed 5 bases, and the junction held 11 bases outside the gene matches. CDR3 DNA: TGTGCCAGCAGCCCGATGACAGGGACTCGAACTGAAGCTTTCTTT. Residues: CASSPMTGTRTEAFF.

The rearrangement links TRBV4-1 to TRBJ1-1; 7 bases fit TRBD1. Trimming took 0 bases from V and 5 from J; bases not matched to a gene: 9. The CDR3 spans 16 residues. The germline V gene has CDR1 MGHRA and CDR2 YSYEKL. Here the CDR3 reads CASSQDLNRGWTEAFF. For the CDR3, the DNA is TGCGCCAGCAGCCAAGATCTTAACAGGGGTTGGACTGAAGCTTTCTTT.

CDR3 coding DNA: TGTGCCAGCACCCTAGGCTGGAGCAATCAGCCCCAGCATTTT. Protein: CASTLGWSNQPQHF. The chain couples TRBV6-1 to TRBJ1-5; D is unresolved. The CDR3 contains 14 residues. The germline CDR1 and CDR2 sequences are MNHNS and SASEGT. With 7 bases removed from V and 1 base from J, the gap between germline ends came to 11 bases.

V usage is TRBV7-9 and J usage is TRBJ1-3; D is unresolved. V gave up 3 bases and J gave up 2 bases, with 8 bases separating them. Germline V CDR1 and CDR2: SEHNR, FQNEAQ (reference sequence). The CDR3 runs to 14 residues. CDR3 region: CASSLGGTGNTIYF. The CDR3 nucleotides are TGTGCCAGCAGCTTGGGAGGCACTGGAAACACCATATATTTT.

This clone was counted once. V usage is TRBV5-1 and J usage is TRBJ2-5, with TRBD2 matching over 16 bases. The V segment lost 7 bases and the J segment 7 bases; nucleotides outside the gene matches: 7. Germline CDR1 is SGHRS and CDR2 is YFSETQ. The length of the CDR3 is 15 residues. DNA for the CDR3: TGCGCCAGCTCCGGAGGGACTAGCGGGGGGGGGACCCAGTACTTC. Protein: CASSGGTSGGGTQYF.